A selection of T cell receptor beta chains follows, all from one sample in a study of shared clonotypes between healthy human individuals. Here immunoSEQ multiplex PCR was the method, and the copy in TCRdb shows in-frame clones only, minus some. Of more than 1 million clones listed, about 80% are singletons. The specimen was memory CD4+ T cells from PBMCs. The receptors stem from a man in his late teens or twenties in good health. Some clones in this sample may be carry-over from other donors' samples. Each CDR3 is given with its conserved first and last residue. A D gene is named only where the DNA matches it firmly. Size tells how often a clone was seen (once, few, many) or the class of an expanded clone, and some rows leave it out.

TRBV7-9	NA	TRBJ2-2	few	TGTGCCAGCAGCTTAACCTACTCCGGTCCGGACCGGGAGCTGTTTTTT	CASSLTYSGPDRELFF
TRBV6-5	TRBD2	TRBJ2-1	NA	TGTGCCAGCAGTTATGCGGGAGGGAGGAATGAGCAGTTCTTC	CASSYAGGRNEQFF
TRBV29-1	NA	TRBJ2-1	NA	TGCAGCGTTGAAGATCGGGCTGGCCGCAATGAGCAGTTCTTC	CSVEDRAGRNEQFF
TRBV5-1	TRBD2	TRBJ2-1	NA	TGCGCCAGCAGCTTGGCGGGAGGAGACAATGAGCAGTTCTTC	CASSLAGGDNEQFF
TRBV6-1	NA	TRBJ1-4	NA	TGTGCCAGCGGGGTCAGGGATGAAAAACTGTTTTTT	CASGVRDEKLFF
TRBV29-1	NA	TRBJ2-1	NA	TGCAGCGTCGCCGCAGAATACAATGAGCAGTTCTTC	CSVAAEYNEQFF
TRBV11-1	NA	TRBJ2-5	NA	TGTGCCAGCAGCTTATCAGGCAGAGGGACCCAGTACTTC	CASSLSGRGTQYF
TRBV28	NA	TRBJ1-5	NA	TGTGCCAGCAGTTCGTCGGGGAGCAATCAGCCCCAGCATTTT	CASSSSGSNQPQHF
TRBV7-9	TRBD1	TRBJ1-2	NA	TGTGCCAGCAGCGGACAGGGGGCCGATAACTATGGCTACACCTTC	CASSGQGADNYGYTF
TRBV28	NA	TRBJ1-4	NA	TGTGCCAGCAGGCTCGGACAGAACTTTGAAAAACTGTTTTTT	CASRLGQNFEKLFF
TRBV4-3	NA	TRBJ2-5	NA	TGCGCCAGCAGCCAAGATCGTGGGACCCAGTACTTC	CASSQDRGTQYF
TRBV5-1	NA	TRBJ2-3	NA	TGCGCCAGCAGCTTAAGCTTGTTGGGGGCGGGAGAAACAGATACGCAGTATTTT	CASSLSLLGAGETDTQYF
TRBV6-5	NA	TRBJ1-6	NA	TGTGCCAGCAGGAAACAGGGTGATAATTCACCCCTCCACTTT	CASRKQGDNSPLHF
TRBV7-9	NA	TRBJ2-2	NA	TGTGCCAGCAGCTTCCGGGACTTGACCGGGGAGCTGTTTTTT	CASSFRDLTGELFF
TRBV5-6	NA	TRBJ1-4	few	TGTGCCAGCAGCAAAATTCCCAGGGTGGGTGAAAAACTGTTTTTT	CASSKIPRVGEKLFF
TRBV5-1	NA	TRBJ2-3	NA	TGCGCCAGCAGCCCCACTGGGGGAACTACGCAGTATTTT	CASSPTGGTTQYF
TRBV2	NA	TRBJ1-1	NA	TGTGCCAGCAGGGATAACACTGAAGCTTTCTTT	CASRDNTEAFF
TRBV5-4	TRBD2	TRBJ2-3	NA	TGTGCCAGCAGCTTGTTACTAGCGGCCCACACAGATACGCAGTATTTT	CASSLLLAAHTDTQYF
TRBV4-3	TRBD2	TRBJ2-2	NA	TGCGCCAGCAGAAGTAGCGGGAGGGCCGGGGAGCTGTTTTTT	CASRSSGRAGELFF